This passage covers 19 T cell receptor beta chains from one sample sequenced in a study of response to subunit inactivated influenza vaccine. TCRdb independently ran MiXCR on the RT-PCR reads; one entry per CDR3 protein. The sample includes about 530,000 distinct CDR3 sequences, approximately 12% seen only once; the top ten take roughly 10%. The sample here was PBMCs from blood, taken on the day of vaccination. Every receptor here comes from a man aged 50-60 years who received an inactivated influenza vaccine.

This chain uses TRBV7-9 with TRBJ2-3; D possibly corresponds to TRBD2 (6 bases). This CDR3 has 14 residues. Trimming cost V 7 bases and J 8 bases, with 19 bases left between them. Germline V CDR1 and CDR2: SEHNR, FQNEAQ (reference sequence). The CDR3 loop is CASTPGGSEPTQYF. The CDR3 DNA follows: TGTGCCAGCACCCCAGGAGGGTCGGAGCCTACGCAGTATTTT.

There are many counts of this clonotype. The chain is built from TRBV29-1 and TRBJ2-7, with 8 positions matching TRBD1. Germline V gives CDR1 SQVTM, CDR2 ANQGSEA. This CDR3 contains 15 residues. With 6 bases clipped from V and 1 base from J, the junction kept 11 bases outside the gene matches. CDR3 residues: CSVDRTGSGSYEQYF. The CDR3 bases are TGCAGCGTAGACAGGACAGGGAGCGGGTCCTACGAGCAGTACTTC.

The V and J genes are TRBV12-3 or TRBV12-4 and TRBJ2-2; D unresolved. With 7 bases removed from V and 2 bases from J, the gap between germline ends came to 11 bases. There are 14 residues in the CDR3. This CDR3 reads CASTLLLNTGELFF. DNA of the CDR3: TGTGCCAGCACTTTGCTCCTAAACACCGGGGAGCTGTTTTTT.

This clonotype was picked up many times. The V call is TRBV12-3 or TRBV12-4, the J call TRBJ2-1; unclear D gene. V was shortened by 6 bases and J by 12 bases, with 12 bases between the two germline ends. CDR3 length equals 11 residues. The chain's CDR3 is CASSDRFGQFF. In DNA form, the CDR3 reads TGTGCCAGCAGCGACCGGTTTGGGCAGTTCTTC.

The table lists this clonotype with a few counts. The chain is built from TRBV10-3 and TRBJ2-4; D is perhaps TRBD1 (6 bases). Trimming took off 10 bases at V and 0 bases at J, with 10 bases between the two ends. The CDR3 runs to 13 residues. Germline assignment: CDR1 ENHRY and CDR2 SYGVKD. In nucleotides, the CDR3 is TGTGCCACTCAGGGGTTAGCCAAAAACATTCAGTACTTC. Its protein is CATQGLAKNIQYF.

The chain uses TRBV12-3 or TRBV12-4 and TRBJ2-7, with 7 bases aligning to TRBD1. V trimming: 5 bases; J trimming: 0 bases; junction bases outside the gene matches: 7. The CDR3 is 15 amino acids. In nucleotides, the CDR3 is TGTGCCAGCAGTAAGGACAGGACCATCTCCTACGAGCAGTACTTC. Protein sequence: CASSKDRTISYEQYF.

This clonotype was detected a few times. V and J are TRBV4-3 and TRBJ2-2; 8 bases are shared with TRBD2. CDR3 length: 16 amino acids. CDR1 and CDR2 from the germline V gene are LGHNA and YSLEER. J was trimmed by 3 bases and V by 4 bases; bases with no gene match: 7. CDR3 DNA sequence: TGCGCCAGCAGCCCAGCGGGAGCAGCGTACACCGGGGAGCTGTTTTTT. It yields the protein CASSPAGAAYTGELFF.

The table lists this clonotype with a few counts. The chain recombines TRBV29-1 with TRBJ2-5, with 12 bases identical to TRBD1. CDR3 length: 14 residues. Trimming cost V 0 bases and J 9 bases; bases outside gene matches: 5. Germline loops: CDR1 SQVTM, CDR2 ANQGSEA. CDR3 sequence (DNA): TGCAGCGTTGAAGAGAGAGGGACAGGGGGCGCCCAGTACTTC. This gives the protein CSVEERGTGGAQYF.

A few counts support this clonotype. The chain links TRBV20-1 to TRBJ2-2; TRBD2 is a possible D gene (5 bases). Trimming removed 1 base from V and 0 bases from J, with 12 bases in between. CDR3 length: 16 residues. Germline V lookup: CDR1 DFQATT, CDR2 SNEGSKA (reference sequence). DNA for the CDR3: TGCAGTGCTAGAGGACTAAGTGAAACGAACACCGGGGAGCTGTTTTTT. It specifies CSARGLSETNTGELFF.

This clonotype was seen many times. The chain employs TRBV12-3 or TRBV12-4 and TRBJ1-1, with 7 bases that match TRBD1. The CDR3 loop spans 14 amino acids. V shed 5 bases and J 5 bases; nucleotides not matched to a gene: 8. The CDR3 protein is CASSQDRPGTEAFF. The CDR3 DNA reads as TGTGCCAGCAGTCAGGACAGGCCTGGGACTGAAGCTTTCTTT.

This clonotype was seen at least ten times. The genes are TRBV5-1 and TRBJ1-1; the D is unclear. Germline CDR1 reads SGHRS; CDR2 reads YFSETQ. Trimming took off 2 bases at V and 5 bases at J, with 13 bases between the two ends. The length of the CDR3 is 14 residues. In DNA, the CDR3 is TGCGCCAGCAGCTTCGGGGTCGCGGCGACTGAAGCTTTCTTT. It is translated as CASSFGVAATEAFF.

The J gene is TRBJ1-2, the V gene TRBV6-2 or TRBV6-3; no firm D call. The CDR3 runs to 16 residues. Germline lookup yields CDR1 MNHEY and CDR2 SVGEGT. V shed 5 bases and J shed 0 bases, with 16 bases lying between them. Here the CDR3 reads CASSDLRTATNYGYTF. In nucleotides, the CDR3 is TGTGCCAGCAGTGACCTCCGGACGGCAACTAACTATGGCTACACCTTC.

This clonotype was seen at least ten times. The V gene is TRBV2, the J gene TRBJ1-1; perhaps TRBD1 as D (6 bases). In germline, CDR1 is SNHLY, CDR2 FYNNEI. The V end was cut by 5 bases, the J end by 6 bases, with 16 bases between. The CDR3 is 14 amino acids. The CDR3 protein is CASSHSTGQAEAFF. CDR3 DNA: TGTGCCAGCAGTCACTCGACAGGCCAGGCTGAAGCTTTCTTT.

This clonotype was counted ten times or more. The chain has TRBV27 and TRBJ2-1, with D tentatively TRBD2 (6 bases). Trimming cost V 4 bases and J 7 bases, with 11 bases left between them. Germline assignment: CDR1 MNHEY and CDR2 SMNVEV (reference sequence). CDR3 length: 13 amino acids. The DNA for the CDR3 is TGTGCCAGCAGTTCCGGACTATCAAATGAGCAGTTCTTC. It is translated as CASSSGLSNEQFF.

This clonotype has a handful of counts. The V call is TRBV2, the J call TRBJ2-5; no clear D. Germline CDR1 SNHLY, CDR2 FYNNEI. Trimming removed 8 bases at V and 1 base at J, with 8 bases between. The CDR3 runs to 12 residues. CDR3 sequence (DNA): TGTGCCAGCCGAGTCTTCCAAGAGACCCAGTACTTC. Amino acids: CASRVFQETQYF.

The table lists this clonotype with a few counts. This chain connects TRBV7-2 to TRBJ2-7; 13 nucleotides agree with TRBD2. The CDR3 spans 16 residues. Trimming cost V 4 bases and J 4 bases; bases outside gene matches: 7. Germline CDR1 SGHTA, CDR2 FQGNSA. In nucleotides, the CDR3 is TGTGCCAGCAGCTCGGCCTTACTAGCGGGGGGGTACGAGCAGTACTTC. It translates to CASSSALLAGGYEQYF.

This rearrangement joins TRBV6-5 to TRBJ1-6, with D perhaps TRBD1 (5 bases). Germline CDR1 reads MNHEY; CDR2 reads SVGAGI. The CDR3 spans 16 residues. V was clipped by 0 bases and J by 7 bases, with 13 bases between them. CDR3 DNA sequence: TGTGCCAGCAGTTACTCCCGGGGGACGATGAATTCACCCCTCCACTTT. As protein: CASSYSRGTMNSPLHF.

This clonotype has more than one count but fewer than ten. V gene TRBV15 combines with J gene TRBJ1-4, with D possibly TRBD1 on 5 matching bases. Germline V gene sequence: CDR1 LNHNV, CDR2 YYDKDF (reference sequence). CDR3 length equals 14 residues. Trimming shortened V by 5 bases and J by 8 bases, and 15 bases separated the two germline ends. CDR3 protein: CATSGGDLGEKLFF. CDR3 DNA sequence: TGTGCCACCAGCGGGGGAGATTTAGGAGAAAAACTGTTTTTT.

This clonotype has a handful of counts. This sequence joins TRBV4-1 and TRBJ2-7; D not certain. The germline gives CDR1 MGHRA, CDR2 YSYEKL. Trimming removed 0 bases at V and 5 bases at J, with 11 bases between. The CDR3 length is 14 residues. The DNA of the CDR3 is TGCGCCAGCAGCCAAGAAAAGGGCTTTAACGAGCAGTACTTC. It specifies CASSQEKGFNEQYF.